The present TCR beta chain was sequenced within a study of breast tumors, draining lymph nodes, adjacent tissues. Whole-study findings and limits: Tumor repertoires ranked between lymph nodes and nontumor tissue in diversity, with V and J gene preferences. That most tumor T cells come from lymph nodes remained unproven.

Regarding this clonotype: The antigen is not known.

Breast cancer patients provided tissue from their axillary draining lymph nodes. One entry per CDR3 protein results from TCRdb running MiXCR on the multiplex PCR reads. The data show 200,000 to 300,000 distinct CDR3 sequences, 30% seen once. Sequencing used axillary lymph node tissue. The sequence derives from a female donor with breast cancer. Some clones in this sample may be carry-over from other donors' samples.

CDR3: CASSSRTGHTSDTQYF. The CDR3 region has the DNA TGTGCCAGCAGTTCCCGGACAGGTCATACGTCGGATACGCAGTATTTT. The rearrangement joins TRBV6-5 to TRBJ2-3; 7 nucleotides match TRBD1. Trimming removed 4 bases from V and 6 bases from J; junction bases left unmatched: 13. CDR1 and CDR2 from the germline V gene are MNHEY and SVGAGI. CDR3 length: 16 amino acids.